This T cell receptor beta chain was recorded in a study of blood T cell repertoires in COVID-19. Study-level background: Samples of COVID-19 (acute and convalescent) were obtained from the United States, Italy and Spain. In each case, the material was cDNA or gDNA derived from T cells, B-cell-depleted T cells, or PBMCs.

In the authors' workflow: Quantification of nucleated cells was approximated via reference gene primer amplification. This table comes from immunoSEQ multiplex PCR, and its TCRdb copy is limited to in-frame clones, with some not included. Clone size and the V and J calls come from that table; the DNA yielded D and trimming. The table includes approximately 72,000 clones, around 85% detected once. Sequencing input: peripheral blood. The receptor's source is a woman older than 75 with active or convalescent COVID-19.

The CDR3 DNA follows: TGTGCCAGTAGTCCGCGACAGGCCTCCCGGGCCTGGGGGTTCTACGAGCAGTACTTC. Amino acid sequence: CASSPRQASRAWGFYEQYF. The chain employs TRBV19 and TRBJ2-7; maybe TRBD1 (6 bases). Trimming stripped 5 bases from V and 3 bases from J, with 29 bases between. Germline CDR1 is LNHDA and CDR2 is SQIVND (reference sequence). The CDR3 loop spans 19 amino acids.